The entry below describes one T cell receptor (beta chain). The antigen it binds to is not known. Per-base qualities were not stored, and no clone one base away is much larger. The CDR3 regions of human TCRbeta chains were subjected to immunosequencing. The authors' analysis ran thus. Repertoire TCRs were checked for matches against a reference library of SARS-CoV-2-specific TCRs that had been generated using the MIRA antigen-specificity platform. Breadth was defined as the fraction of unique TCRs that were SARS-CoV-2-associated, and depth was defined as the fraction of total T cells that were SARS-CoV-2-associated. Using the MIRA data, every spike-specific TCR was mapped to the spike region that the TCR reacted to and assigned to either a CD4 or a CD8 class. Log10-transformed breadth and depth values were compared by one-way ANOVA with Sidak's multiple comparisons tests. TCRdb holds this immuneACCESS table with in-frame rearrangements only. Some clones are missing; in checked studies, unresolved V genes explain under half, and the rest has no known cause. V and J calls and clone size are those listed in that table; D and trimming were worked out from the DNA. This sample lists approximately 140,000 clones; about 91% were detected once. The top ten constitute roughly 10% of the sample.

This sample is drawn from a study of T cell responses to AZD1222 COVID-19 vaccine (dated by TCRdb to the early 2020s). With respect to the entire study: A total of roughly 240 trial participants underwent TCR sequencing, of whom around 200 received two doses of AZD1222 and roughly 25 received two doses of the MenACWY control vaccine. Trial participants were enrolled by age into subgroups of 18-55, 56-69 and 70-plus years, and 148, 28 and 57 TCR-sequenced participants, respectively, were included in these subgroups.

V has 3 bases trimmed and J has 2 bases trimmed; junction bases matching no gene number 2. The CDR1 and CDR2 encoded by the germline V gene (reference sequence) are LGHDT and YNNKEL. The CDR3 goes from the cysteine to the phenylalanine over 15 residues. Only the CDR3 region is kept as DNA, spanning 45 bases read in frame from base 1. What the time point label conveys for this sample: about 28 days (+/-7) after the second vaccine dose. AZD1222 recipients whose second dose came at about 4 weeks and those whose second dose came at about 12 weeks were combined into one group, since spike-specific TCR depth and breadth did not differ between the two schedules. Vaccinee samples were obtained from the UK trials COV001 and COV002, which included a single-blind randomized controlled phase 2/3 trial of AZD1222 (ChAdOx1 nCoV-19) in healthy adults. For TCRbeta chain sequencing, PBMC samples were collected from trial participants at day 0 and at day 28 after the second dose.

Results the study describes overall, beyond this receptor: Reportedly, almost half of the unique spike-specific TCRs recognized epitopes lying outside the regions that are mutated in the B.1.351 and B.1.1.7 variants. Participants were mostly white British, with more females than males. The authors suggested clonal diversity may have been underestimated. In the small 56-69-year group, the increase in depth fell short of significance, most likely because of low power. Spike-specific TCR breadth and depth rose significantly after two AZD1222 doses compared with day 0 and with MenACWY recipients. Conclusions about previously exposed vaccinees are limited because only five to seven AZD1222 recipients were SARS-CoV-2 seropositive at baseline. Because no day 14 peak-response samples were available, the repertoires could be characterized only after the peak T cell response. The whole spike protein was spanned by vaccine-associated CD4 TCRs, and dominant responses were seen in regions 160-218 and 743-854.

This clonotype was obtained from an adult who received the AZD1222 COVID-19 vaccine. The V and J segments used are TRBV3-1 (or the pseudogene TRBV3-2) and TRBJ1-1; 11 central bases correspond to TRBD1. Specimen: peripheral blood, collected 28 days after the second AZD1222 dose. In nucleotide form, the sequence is TGTGCCAGCAGCCAGAGGACAGGGGGCAACACTGAAGCTTTCTTT. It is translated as CASSQRTGGNTEAFF.